Listed below are T cell receptor beta chains from one sample, sequenced in a study of T-cell memory formation after mild COVID-19. TCRdb reprocessed the 5' RACE reads with MiXCR, giving one entry per CDR3 protein. The data hold around 300,000 distinct CDR3 sequences, with 13% to 15% observed a single time. The sequenced material came from PBMCs or a T cell subset sorted from them (not recorded which). These receptor sequences come from a young man who had mild COVID-19 (a few samples of this study predate the infection). Cell type and time point are not known. The conserved cysteine and the conserved F or W are not part of the CDR3 here. Size values are once, few and many counts, or a class for expanded clones, and some rows have none.

j_gene: TRBJ2-3; v_gene: TRBV4-3; abundance: few; len: 10; CDR3aa: ASSPDRGTQY
j_gene: TRBJ1-2; v_gene: TRBV6-5; abundance: few; len: 12; CDR3aa: ASSRAGISYGYT
j_gene: TRBJ1-1; v_gene: TRBV6-2/TRBV6-3; abundance: few; len: 13; CDR3aa: ASSPLGQLNTEAF
j_gene: TRBJ2-1; v_gene: TRBV19; abundance: NA; len: 9; CDR3aa: ASRVGNEQF
j_gene: TRBJ2-4; v_gene: TRBV12-3/TRBV12-4; abundance: few; len: 14; CDR3aa: ASGGHEVKSKNIQY
j_gene: TRBJ1-4; v_gene: TRBV7-2; abundance: many; len: 14; CDR3aa: ASSLEPRGLDEKLF
j_gene: TRBJ1-2; v_gene: TRBV7-9; abundance: NA; len: 12; CDR3aa: ASSVRHTNYGYT
j_gene: TRBJ2-1; v_gene: TRBV28; abundance: many; len: 14; CDR3aa: ASSVTGGVSYNEQF
j_gene: TRBJ2-1; v_gene: TRBV6-5; abundance: NA; len: 11; CDR3aa: ASSYGARNEQF
j_gene: TRBJ1-2; v_gene: TRBV4-1; abundance: few; len: 11; CDR3aa: ASSQEYRRGYT